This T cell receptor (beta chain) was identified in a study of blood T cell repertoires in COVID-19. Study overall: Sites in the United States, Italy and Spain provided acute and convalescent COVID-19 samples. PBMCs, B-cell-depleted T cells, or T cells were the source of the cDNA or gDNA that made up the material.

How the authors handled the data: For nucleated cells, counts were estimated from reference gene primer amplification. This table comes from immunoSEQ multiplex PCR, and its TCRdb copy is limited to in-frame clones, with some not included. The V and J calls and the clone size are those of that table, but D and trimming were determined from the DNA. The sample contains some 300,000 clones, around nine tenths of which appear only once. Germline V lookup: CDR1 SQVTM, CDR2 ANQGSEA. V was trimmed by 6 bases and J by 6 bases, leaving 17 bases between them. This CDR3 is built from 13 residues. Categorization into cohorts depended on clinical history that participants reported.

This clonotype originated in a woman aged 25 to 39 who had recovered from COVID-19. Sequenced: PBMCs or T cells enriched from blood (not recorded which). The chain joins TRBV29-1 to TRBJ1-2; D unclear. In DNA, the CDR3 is TGCAGCGTGGCCTATATACCCGAGGATGGCTACACCTTC. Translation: CSVAYIPEDGYTF.